This T cell receptor beta chain was identified during a study of CD8+ T cells in alopecia areata. The CDR3 has 15 amino acids. CDR1 is SGHTA, CDR2 FQGNSA, per germline. V lost 5 bases and J lost 5; bases outside the gene matches: 5. Treatment of the sample: oral pan-JAK inhibitor, 5-10 mg twice daily. The sequencing template was cDNA reverse transcribed from extracted RNA. Measured with immunoSEQ multiplex PCR; TCRdb has only the in-frame clones, and not every one. The table records approximately 130,000 clones, over 60% of them present only once. The rearrangement uses TRBV7-2 and TRBJ2-2; 10 bases align to TRBD2. This clonotype was obtained from a human donor with alopecia areata. The specimen comprised CD4+ T cells sorted from blood, sampled at week 4, from a patient treated with tofacitinib. CDR3 sequence: CASSTTSGITGELFF. CDR3 bases: TGTGCCAGCAGCACTACTAGCGGGATAACCGGGGAGCTGTTTTTT.